A single sample is the source of the 13 T cell receptor beta chains below, sequenced in a study of T cell repertoires in cytomegalovirus infection. TCRdb independently ran MiXCR on the reads; one entry per CDR3 protein. Here the sample spans fewer than 300,000 distinct CDR3 sequences, around 25% being singletons. Sequencing used PBMCs. The receptors come from a human donor in good health (CMV status not recorded). Some clones in this sample may be carry-over from other donors' samples.

The chain is built from TRBV12-3 or TRBV12-4 and TRBJ1-6; D is unresolved. The CDR3 sequence is 11 residues long. The V gene lost 2 bases and the J gene lost 10 bases, with 3 bases spanning the gap. The CDR3 region is CASSLKSPLHF. The CDR3 region has the DNA TGTGCCAGCAGTTTAAAATCACCCCTCCACTTT.

The chain is built from TRBV11-2 and TRBJ1-5, with D possibly matching TRBD1 (6 bases). CDR1 SGHAT and CDR2 FQNNGV come from the germline V gene. The V gene lost 5 bases and the J gene lost 4 bases, with 15 bases spanning the gap. The CDR3 is 15 amino acids. CDR3 DNA: TGTGCCAGCAGCCCTCTGGACAGCATTAATCAGCCCCAGCATTTT. This sequence encodes CASSPLDSINQPQHF. The full variable domain, with the rest looked up from reference TRBV11-2 and TRBJ1-5, is EAGVAQSPRYKIIEKRQSVAFWCNPISGHATLYWYQQILGQGPKLLIQFQNNGVVDDSQLPKDRFSAERLKGVDSTLKIQPAKLEDSAVYLCASSPLDSINQPQHFGDGTRLSIL.

At least ten counts were recorded for this clonotype. The chain combines TRBV7-2 with TRBJ2-6; D unresolved. Germline lookup yields CDR1 SGHTA and CDR2 FQGNSA. The CDR3 runs to 15 residues. Deletions cut 3 bases from V and 0 bases from J, with 6 bases between. CDR3 sequence (DNA): TGTGCCAGCAGCTTTCACACCTCTGGGGCCAACGTCCTGACTTTC. This sequence encodes CASSFHTSGANVLTF.

The V call is TRBV30, the J call TRBJ2-7; D uncertain. CDR3 size: 10 residues. V shed 0 bases and J shed 8 bases, with 5 bases lying between them. CDR1 GTSNPN and CDR2 SVGIG come from the germline V gene (reference sequence). The CDR3 spells CAWSVDQQYF. CDR3 DNA: TGTGCCTGGAGTGTGGACCAGCAGTACTTC.

This clonotype came up a few times. The chain uses TRBV7-3 and TRBJ2-5; D perhaps matches TRBD1 (5 bases). CDR3 length: 13 amino acids. V was shortened by 5 bases and J by 2 bases, with 9 bases between the two germline ends. The germline gives CDR1 SGHTA, CDR2 FQGTGA. CDR3 protein: CASSRQSQETQYF. DNA of the CDR3: TGTGCCAGCAGCCGACAGTCTCAAGAGACCCAGTACTTC. Looking up the rest from reference TRBV7-3 and TRBJ2-5 gives the full variable domain: GAGVSQTPSNKVTEKGKYVELRCDPISGHTALYWYRQSLGQGPEFLIYFQGTGAADDSGLPNDRFFAVRPEGSVSTLKIQRTERGDSAVYLCASSRQSQETQYFGPGTRLLVL.

This chain joins TRBV20-1 and TRBJ1-1, with 7 bases matching TRBD1. The CDR3 is 13 amino acids. V gave up 6 bases and J gave up 4 bases; unmatched junction bases: 8. Germline CDR1 and CDR2: DFQATT and SNEGSKA (reference sequence). The CDR3 sequence: CSAETGRATEAFF. The CDR3 DNA sequence: TGCAGTGCAGAGACAGGGAGGGCCACTGAAGCTTTCTTT.

The chain couples TRBV29-1 to TRBJ1-2, with 7 bases that match TRBD1. This CDR3 region has 14 residues. CDR1 is SQVTM and CDR2 is ANQGSEA in the germline V gene. The ends lost 2 bases at V and 0 bases at J; junction bases unmatched: 3. CDR3 in amino acids: CSVESQGANYGYTF. In DNA form, the CDR3 reads TGCAGCGTTGAATCCCAGGGGGCTAACTATGGCTACACCTTC.

At least ten counts were recorded for this clonotype. The chain is built from TRBV7-9 and TRBJ2-7, with D unresolved. CDR3 size: 13 residues. The germline V gene has CDR1 SEHNR and CDR2 FQNEAQ (reference sequence). V lost 8 bases, J lost 1 base, and 12 bases lay in between. DNA of the CDR3: TGTGCCAGCGGTTACAGTACTTCCTACGAGCAGTACTTC. This translates into CASGYSTSYEQYF.

Written as DNA, the CDR3 is TGTGCCAGCAGTTTATTCCCGGGGGCGGAGACCCAGTACTTC. Translated, it gives CASSLFPGAETQYF. The chain recombines TRBV27 with TRBJ2-5; D might be TRBD1 or TRBD2, each matching 6 bases. V lost 1 base to trimming and J lost 5 bases, with 11 bases between them. Germline CDR1 is MNHEY and CDR2 is SMNVEV (reference sequence). This CDR3 is 14 amino acids long.

This chain uses TRBV5-5 with TRBJ2-5; a weak D match, TRBD1 (6 bases). CDR1 and CDR2 from the germline V gene are SGHKS and YYEKEE (reference sequence). V was trimmed by 4 bases and J by 1 base, leaving 11 bases between them. CDR3 size: 14 residues. CDR3 nucleotide sequence: TGTGCCAGCAGCCCTCAGGGGCCCCAAGAGACCCAGTACTTC. It encodes CASSPQGPQETQYF.

This clonotype was observed at least ten times. The chain combines TRBV18 with TRBJ1-5; D not certain. From germline, CDR1 is KGHSH and CDR2 LQKENI. Trimming stripped 2 bases from V and 3 bases from J, with 2 bases between. This CDR3 is built from 12 residues. The CDR3 region is CASSPFNQPQHF. The CDR3, as DNA: TGTGCCAGCTCACCATTCAATCAGCCCCAGCATTTT.

This clonotype came up many times. The V call is TRBV7-2, the J call TRBJ1-5; D remains ambiguous. CDR3 length: 16 amino acids. Germline V gives CDR1 SGHTA, CDR2 FQGNSA. V dropped 4 bases and J dropped 6 bases, with 19 bases sitting between them. The DNA for the CDR3 is TGTGCCAGCAGCTCCCCAGGTCAAGGCTTGGGTCAGCCCCAGCATTTT. Its protein product is CASSSPGQGLGQPQHF.

This clonotype was seen a few times. The V gene is TRBV9, the J gene TRBJ2-1; 9 nucleotides line up with TRBD2. This CDR3 contains 15 residues. In germline, CDR1 is SGDLS, CDR2 YYNGEE. V lost 1 base, J lost 6 bases, and 5 bases stayed unmatched. CDR3: CASSVLAGGTNEQFF. CDR3 nucleotides: TGTGCCAGCAGCGTATTGGCGGGAGGGACCAATGAGCAGTTCTTC.